These 29 T cell receptor beta chains were sequenced from one sample in a study of cytomegalovirus exposure and HLA in healthy donors. 60 Vbeta and 13 Jbeta primers were used in PCR. Only in-frame clones appear in the TCRdb table, and some are missing; sequencing was by immunoSEQ multiplex PCR. The sample has around 58,000 clones; the top ten hold approximately 10%. What was sequenced was PBMCs. These receptors were obtained from a man aged 45-65 years in good health and CMV-seropositive.

The chain uses TRBV29-1 and TRBJ1-1; no clear D gene. Trimming removed 2 bases from V and 1 base from J, with 5 bases in between. Germline V gene lookup returns CDR1 SQVTM and CDR2 ANQGSEA. This CDR3 is built from 12 residues. The CDR3 DNA reads as TGCAGCGTTGAACGGTCGAACACTGAAGCTTTCTTT. Residues: CSVERSNTEAFF.

V is TRBV4-2 and J is TRBJ1-2; D gene unclear. Trimming took 0 bases from V and 3 from J, leaving 17 bases between them. The CDR3 is made up of 17 amino acids. Germline V gene lookup returns CDR1 LGHNA and CDR2 YNFKEQ. The CDR3 here is CASSQDSLGKEDYGYTF. The DNA for the CDR3 is TGTGCCAGCAGCCAAGATTCTCTCGGGAAGGAAGACTATGGCTACACCTTC.

The chain uses TRBV10-3 and TRBJ1-5; no firm D call. In germline, CDR1 is ENHRY, CDR2 SYGVKD. Trimming stripped 11 bases from V and 2 bases from J, with 10 bases between. The CDR3 has 12 residues. This chain's CDR3 is CAAQDGNQPQHF. DNA for the CDR3: TGTGCCGCCCAGGATGGCAATCAGCCCCAGCATTTT.

The chain recombines TRBV7-2 with TRBJ1-1, with D possibly matching TRBD1 (6 bases). Germline V lookup: CDR1 SGHTA, CDR2 FQGNSA. V was cut by 5 bases and J by 0 bases, with 10 bases left in between. The CDR3 runs to 14 residues. The CDR3: CASSLQGLNTEAFF. The CDR3 DNA reads TGTGCCAGCAGCCTACAGGGTTTGAACACTGAAGCTTTCTTT.

On this clone itself: Other DNA sequences in this sample translate to the same CDR3. The chain recombines TRBV7-2 with TRBJ1-2; TRBD1 matches 7 bases. Germline trimming cut 7 bases from V and 8 bases from J; bases unmatched to any gene: 7. The germline gives CDR1 SGHTA, CDR2 FQGNSA. The CDR3 has 12 residues. CDR3 residues: CASTPTGTGYTF. CDR3 coding DNA: TGTGCCAGCACACCGACAGGGACCGGCTACACCTTC.

The chain has TRBV28 and TRBJ1-1; D ambiguous. The CDR3 length is 11 residues. Germline CDR1 reads MDHEN; CDR2 reads SYDVKM. With 1 base removed from V and 11 bases from J, the gap between germline ends came to 8 bases. The CDR3 DNA reads TGTGCCAGCAGTTTATCACATACGGCTTTCTTT. Translated, it gives CASSLSHTAFF.

The chain joins TRBV29-1 to TRBJ2-3; 8 bases align to TRBD1. V lost 8 bases and J lost 2; bases outside the gene matches: 9. This CDR3 is 14 amino acids long. From germline, CDR1 is SQVTM and CDR2 ANQGSEA. The CDR3 sequence: CSSDGQGLTDTQYF. For the CDR3, the DNA is TGCAGCTCTGACGGACAGGGACTCACAGATACGCAGTATTTT.

The rearrangement joins TRBV5-1 to TRBJ1-2, with 11 bases lining up with TRBD1. Per the germline V gene, CDR1 is SGHRS and CDR2 is YFSETQ. Losses at the gene ends were 4 bases for V and 7 bases for J; bases not matched to a gene: 9. The CDR3 consists of 15 residues. The CDR3, as DNA: TGCGCCAGCAGCCAGTCCGGGACAGGGGGACTTGGCTACACCTTC. This codes for CASSQSGTGGLGYTF. The variable domain in full, completed from reference TRBV5-1 and TRBJ1-2, reads KAGVTQTPRYLIKTRGQQVTLSCSPISGHRSVSWYQQTPGQGLQFLFEYFSETQRNKGNFPGRFSGRQFSNSRSEMNVSTLELGDSALYLCASSQSGTGGLGYTFGSGTRLTVV.

The chain employs TRBV4-3 and TRBJ1-2; a weak D match, TRBD1 (6 bases). The CDR3 has 16 residues. V dropped 1 base and J dropped 8 bases, with 20 bases sitting between them. CDR1 is LGHNA, CDR2 YSLEER, per germline. CDR3 region: CASSQGSRGGLSGYTF. CDR3 sequence (DNA): TGCGCCAGCAGCCAAGGCTCAAGGGGGGGACTATCGGGCTACACCTTC.

The V and J genes are TRBV7-2 and TRBJ2-5; 11 nucleotides agree with TRBD2. After removal of 1 base from V and 7 bases from J, the junction contained 8 bases not matched to a gene. CDR3 size: 16 residues. CDR1 and CDR2 (germline): SGHTA, FQGNSA. This chain's CDR3 is CASSLGKTSGDTTQYF. The CDR3 nucleotides are TGTGCCAGCAGCTTAGGGAAGACTAGCGGGGACACGACCCAGTACTTC.

About this clone: The DNA is omitted, as the CDR3 cannot be located on it reliably, and the CDR3 follows TCRdb's listing. The genes are TRBV5-1 and TRBJ2-7; TRBD1, the D gene given by the table, was not confirmed from the DNA. From germline, CDR1 is SGHRS and CDR2 YFSETQ. The CDR3 contains 14 residues when both ends are counted. CDR3 sequence reads: CASSLKGDVGPGIF.

V and J are TRBV5-1 and TRBJ1-1; D is undetermined. In germline, CDR1 is SGHRS, CDR2 YFSETQ. V was cut by 0 bases and J by 5 bases, with 11 bases left in between. CDR3 size: 14 residues. In DNA, the CDR3 is TGCGCCAGCAGCTTGGGGGCGCGAGGGACTGAAGCTTTCTTT. Amino acid sequence: CASSLGARGTEAFF. The whole variable domain, filled in from reference TRBV5-1 and TRBJ1-1, reads KAGVTQTPRYLIKTRGQQVTLSCSPISGHRSVSWYQQTPGQGLQFLFEYFSETQRNKGNFPGRFSGRQFSNSRSEMNVSTLELGDSALYLCASSLGARGTEAFFGQGTRLTVV.

The rearrangement links TRBV6-4 to TRBJ2-1; 8 bases match TRBD1. This CDR3 comprises 15 residues. Germline V lookup: CDR1 MRHNA, CDR2 SNTAGT. With V trimmed by 0 bases and J by 5 bases, 3 bases remained unmatched. The CDR3 spells CASSDSQGAHNEQFF. DNA of the CDR3: TGTGCCAGCAGTGACTCCCAGGGGGCGCACAATGAGCAGTTCTTC.

V gene TRBV6-1 combines with J gene TRBJ1-6, with D maybe TRBD1 (6 bases). V lost 2 bases, J lost 0 bases, and 8 bases lay in between. Germline assignment: CDR1 MNHNS and CDR2 SASEGT. The CDR3 sequence is 16 residues long. CDR3 bases: TGTGCCAGCAGTGAACAGGACAGCTCCTATAATTCACCCCTCCACTTT. The encoded protein is CASSEQDSSYNSPLHF.

The V gene is TRBV28, the J gene TRBJ2-7, with TRBD2 matching over 8 bases. The CDR3 is 15 amino acids. V dropped 5 bases and J dropped 7; count of bases not matched to a gene: 13. Germline CDR1 reads MDHEN; CDR2 reads SYDVKM. Here the CDR3 reads CASSISGLGFREQYF. In nucleotides, the CDR3 is TGTGCCAGCAGTATTTCGGGACTAGGTTTTCGTGAGCAGTACTTC. The full variable domain, its missing parts supplied by reference TRBV28 and TRBJ2-7, is DVKVTQSSRYLVKRTGEKVFLECVQDMDHENMFWYRQDPGLGLRLIYFSYDVKMKEKGDIPEGYSVSREKKERFSLILESASTNQTSMYLCASSISGLGFREQYFGPGTRLTVT.

As to this clone: A junction boundary mismatches the germline segment, possibly from a read error. This chain connects TRBV11-1 to TRBJ2-1, with TRBD2 identical over 8 bases. The CDR3 is 16 amino acids. CDR1 and CDR2 (germline): SGHAT, FQDESV (reference sequence). The CDR3 DNA reads TGTGCCAGCAGCTTATTAGCGGGGAGCTCCGACAATGAGCAGTTCTTC. Amino acid sequence: CASSLLAGSSDNEQFF.

J is TRBJ2-7 and V is TRBV5-1, with D possibly matching TRBD2 (6 bases). This CDR3 is built from 14 residues. Germline V gene sequence: CDR1 SGHRS, CDR2 YFSETQ. V was clipped by 4 bases and J by 5 bases, with 16 bases between them. DNA of the CDR3: TGCGCCAGCAGCCTGCTGGGGGGATTAGACGAGCAGTACTTC. Residues: CASSLLGGLDEQYF.

The chain is built from TRBV2 and TRBJ1-5; a possible D gene is TRBD1 (5 bases). There are 14 residues in the CDR3. Germline lookup yields CDR1 SNHLY and CDR2 FYNNEI. Trimming removed 4 bases at V and 6 bases at J, with 13 bases between. CDR3 in amino acids: CASSGGGVSQPQHF. For the CDR3, the DNA is TGTGCCAGCAGTGGAGGAGGGGTCAGTCAGCCCCAGCATTTT.

The chain combines TRBV27 with TRBJ2-7, with 9 bases lining up with TRBD1. The V segment lost 3 bases and the J segment 2 bases; nucleotides outside the gene matches: 5. This CDR3 contains 15 residues. Germline assignment: CDR1 MNHEY and CDR2 SMNVEV (reference sequence). The CDR3 reads CASSLRQGVTYEQYF. In nucleotides, the CDR3 is TGTGCCAGCAGTTTGAGACAGGGGGTTACCTACGAGCAGTACTTC.

The chain couples TRBV4-3 to TRBJ2-1, with TRBD2 identical over 9 bases. Germline trimming cut 2 bases from V and 3 bases from J; bases unmatched to any gene: 5. The CDR3 length is 16 residues. From germline, CDR1 is LGHNA and CDR2 YSLEER. The CDR3 loop is CASSQRLAEIYNEQFF. In nucleotides, the CDR3 is TGCGCCAGCAGCCAAAGACTAGCGGAGATCTACAATGAGCAGTTCTTC.

The V gene is TRBV5-1, the J gene TRBJ1-1, with 8 bases aligning to TRBD1. Losses at the gene ends were 4 bases for V and 0 bases for J; bases not matched to a gene: 8. The CDR3 loop spans 16 amino acids. Germline CDR1 SGHRS, CDR2 YFSETQ. Here the CDR3 DNA reads TGCGCCAGCAGCACTGGACAGGGTGGGGTGAACACTGAAGCTTTCTTT. Amino acids: CASSTGQGGVNTEAFF.

V gene TRBV29-1 combines with J gene TRBJ2-1, with 7 bases lining up with TRBD2. CDR1 and CDR2 from the germline V gene are SQVTM and ANQGSEA. Trimming at V came to 3 bases and at J to 7 bases, leaving 12 bases not matched to a gene. The CDR3 is 15 amino acids. The CDR3 loop reads CSVDGLAALRNEQFF. The CDR3 bases are TGCAGCGTTGATGGGCTAGCGGCTCTACGGAATGAGCAGTTCTTC.

The J gene is TRBJ2-7, the V gene TRBV25-1, with a possible D match to TRBD1 (5 bases). CDR1 and CDR2 from the germline V gene are MGHDK and SYGVNS. With 2 bases removed from V and 4 bases from J, the gap between germline ends came to 9 bases. The CDR3 covers 13 residues. CDR3: CASSEPGMYEQYF. CDR3 nucleotide sequence: TGTGCCAGCAGTGAACCAGGGATGTACGAGCAGTACTTC.

The rearrangement uses TRBV7-8 and TRBJ2-7, with D possibly being TRBD2 (6 bases). The CDR3 contains 13 residues. Trimming shortened V by 4 bases and J by 2 bases, and 9 bases separated the two germline ends. The V gene's germline CDR1 is SGHVS and CDR2 FQNEAQ. CDR3 loop: CASSWPGAYEQYF. Written as DNA, the CDR3 is TGTGCCAGCAGCTGGCCGGGGGCCTACGAGCAGTACTTC.

J is TRBJ1-5 and V is TRBV19, with a tentative D call TRBD1 (5 bases). Trimming removed 1 base at V and 0 bases at J, with 10 bases between. This CDR3 is built from 16 residues. Germline values: CDR1 LNHDA, CDR2 SQIVND (reference sequence). CDR3 sequence (DNA): TGTGCCAGTAGTATAGTTTCGACAGATAGCAATCAGCCCCAGCATTTT. Amino acid sequence: CASSIVSTDSNQPQHF.

The gene calls are TRBV18 and TRBJ1-1; TRBD1 matches at 9 bases. The V gene's germline CDR1 is KGHSH and CDR2 LQKENI. The CDR3 is made up of 15 amino acids. The ends lost 8 bases at V and 5 bases at J; junction bases unmatched: 12. CDR3 loop: CASTPAGTGWTEAFF. As DNA, the CDR3 is TGTGCCAGCACGCCGGCGGGGACAGGGTGGACTGAAGCTTTCTTT. Supplemented by reference TRBV18 and TRBJ1-1, the full variable domain reads NAGVMQNPRHLVRRRGQEARLRCSPMKGHSHVYWYRQLPEEGLKFMVYLQKENIIDESGMPKERFSAEFPKEGPSILRIQQVVRGDSAAYFCASTPAGTGWTEAFFGQGTRLTVV.

The chain employs TRBV10-3 and TRBJ2-1, with 9 bases fitting TRBD2. Per germline, CDR1 ENHRY and CDR2 SYGVKD. The CDR3 totals 13 residues. V trimming: 11 bases; J trimming: 3 bases; junction bases outside the gene matches: 5. The CDR3 sequence is CALRTSDYNEQFF. CDR3 sequence (DNA): TGTGCCCTTCGGACTAGCGACTACAATGAGCAGTTCTTC.

This sequence joins TRBV4-3 and TRBJ2-2; D gene unclear. Trimming took off 0 bases at V and 5 bases at J, with 10 bases between the two ends. CDR3 length: 15 residues. Germline values: CDR1 LGHNA, CDR2 YSLEER. As DNA, the CDR3 is TGCGCCAGCAGCCAAGATAGGATAGCAACCGGGGAGCTGTTTTTT. As protein: CASSQDRIATGELFF.

The chain uses TRBV18 and TRBJ2-7, with D unresolved. Germline lookup yields CDR1 KGHSH and CDR2 LQKENI. V was pared by 4 bases and J by 0 bases, with 10 bases between. The CDR3 runs to 14 residues. In DNA form, the CDR3 reads TGTGCCAGCTCACTGGAGACGAGCTCCTACGAGCAGTACTTC. Its translation: CASSLETSSYEQYF.